A single sample is the source of the 15 T cell receptor beta chains below, sequenced in a study of blood T cell repertoires in COVID-19. The protocol was immunoSEQ multiplex PCR, while the TCRdb copy is restricted to in-frame clones and leaves out a portion. This table holds about 260,000 clones, less than 90% found once. The material sequenced was peripheral blood. These receptor sequences come from a man between 60 and 75 years old who had recovered from COVID-19.

This clone has just a few counts. The chain combines TRBV7-9 with TRBJ1-6; D remains ambiguous. The germline CDR1 and CDR2 sequences are SEHNR and FQNEAQ (reference sequence). Deletions cut 0 bases from V and 6 bases from J, with 21 bases between. The CDR3 is made up of 19 amino acids. The CDR3 loop is CASSLALSGYGRLNSPLHF. DNA for the CDR3: TGTGCCAGCAGCTTAGCGCTCTCTGGGTATGGAAGACTTAATTCACCCCTCCACTTT.

The chain recombines TRBV6-5 with TRBJ2-2, with 9 bases that match TRBD1. The junction had 9 bases not matched to a gene; V was cut back by 10 bases and J by 6 bases. The CDR3 consists of 14 residues. Germline assignment: CDR1 MNHEY and CDR2 SVGAGI. CDR3 region: CATARDRAPGELFF. The CDR3 region has the DNA TGTGCCACAGCCCGGGACAGGGCCCCCGGGGAGCTGTTTTTT.

The chain employs TRBV30 and TRBJ2-7; a weak D match, TRBD1 (6 bases). The germline CDR1 and CDR2 sequences are GTSNPN and SVGIG (reference sequence). The CDR3 covers 15 residues. Trimming took off 3 bases at V and 0 bases at J, with 15 bases between the two ends. The CDR3 is CAWSRRTANSYEQYF. The CDR3 DNA is TGTGCCTGGAGCCGCAGGACAGCCAACTCCTACGAGCAGTACTTC.

The chain joins TRBV18 to TRBJ1-1; perhaps TRBD1 as D (6 bases). This CDR3 has 14 residues. In germline, CDR1 is KGHSH, CDR2 LQKENI. The V end lost 6 bases, the J end lost 0 bases, and 11 bases lay between the germline ends. The CDR3 DNA sequence: TGTGCCAGCTCTGCCGGACAGATGAACACTGAAGCTTTCTTT. Translation gives CASSAGQMNTEAFF.

The chain is built from TRBV5-1 and TRBJ2-7; D possibly corresponds to TRBD2 (6 bases). The CDR3 totals 14 residues. With 7 bases removed from V and 0 bases from J, the gap between germline ends came to 14 bases. The germline V gene has CDR1 SGHRS and CDR2 YFSETQ. CDR3 nucleotides: TGCGCCAGCGCGGTAGGGCGGGACTCCTACGAGCAGTACTTC. It yields the protein CASAVGRDSYEQYF.

The chain recombines TRBV27 with TRBJ2-1; TRBD2 matches at 7 bases. CDR3 size: 21 residues. V shed 1 base, J shed 0 bases, and the junction held 18 bases outside the gene matches. The germline V gene encodes CDR1 MNHEY and CDR2 SMNVEV (reference sequence). The CDR3 is CASSLWAPLRLAKNSYNEQFF. DNA of the CDR3: TGTGCCAGCAGTTTATGGGCCCCCCTTCGACTAGCCAAGAACTCCTACAATGAGCAGTTCTTC.

This chain uses TRBV11-2 with TRBJ2-1; 10 positions match TRBD2. The ends lost 5 bases at V and 0 bases at J; junction bases unmatched: 4. The germline V gene has CDR1 SGHAT and CDR2 FQNNGV. CDR3 size: 16 residues. The CDR3 sequence: CASSRTSGLSYNEQFF. The CDR3 DNA reads as TGTGCCAGCAGCCGGACTAGCGGCCTCTCCTACAATGAGCAGTTCTTC. The entire variable domain, with the rest obtained from reference TRBV11-2 and TRBJ2-1, is as follows: EAGVAQSPRYKIIEKRQSVAFWCNPISGHATLYWYQQILGQGPKLLIQFQNNGVVDDSQLPKDRFSAERLKGVDSTLKIQPAKLEDSAVYLCASSRTSGLSYNEQFFGPGTRLTVL.

This sequence joins TRBV2 and TRBJ2-3; D is possibly TRBD2 (5 bases). The CDR3 runs 16 residues. V lost 4 bases to trimming and J lost 1 base, with 15 bases between them. Germline values: CDR1 SNHLY, CDR2 FYNNEI. CDR3 amino acids: CASSGFSVGGTDTQYF. The CDR3 nucleotides read TGTGCCAGCAGTGGTTTTAGCGTGGGAGGCACAGATACGCAGTATTTT.

This chain connects TRBV20-1 to TRBJ2-2; D remains ambiguous. The germline gives CDR1 DFQATT, CDR2 SNEGSKA (reference sequence). Between the trimmed V and J ends, which lost 6 bases and 1 base, there was a span of 3 bases. This CDR3 region has 11 residues. Written as DNA, the CDR3 is TGCAGTGCCAAGAACACCGGGGAGCTGTTTTTT. As protein: CSAKNTGELFF.

The chain is built from TRBV5-4 and TRBJ2-5, with D possibly being TRBD1 (6 bases). Trimming took 6 bases from V and 2 from J, leaving 17 bases between them. This CDR3 has 15 residues. CDR1 and CDR2 (germline): SGHNT, YYREEE (reference sequence). The CDR3 region is CASTSGATLQETQYF. DNA of the CDR3: TGTGCCAGCACGTCAGGGGCTACTCTACAAGAGACCCAGTACTTC.

This chain links TRBV6-1 with TRBJ1-1; no firm D call. In germline, CDR1 is MNHNS, CDR2 SASEGT. This CDR3 is built from 13 residues. Trimming cost V 3 bases and J 3 bases, with 8 bases left between them. The CDR3 DNA is TGTGCCAGCAGTGACACGGTAGACACTGAAGCTTTCTTT. Its protein product is CASSDTVDTEAFF.

CDR3 DNA: TGTGCCATCAGTGACGTGTCCTACGAGCAGTACTTC. This translates into CAISDVSYEQYF. This chain links TRBV10-3 with TRBJ2-7; D unresolved. Germline assignment: CDR1 ENHRY and CDR2 SYGVKD. V gave up 3 bases and J gave up 1 base, with 4 bases separating them. This CDR3 is built from 12 residues.

The rearrangement links TRBV7-9 to TRBJ2-7; 8 bases line up with TRBD1. CDR1 is SEHNR and CDR2 is FQNEAQ in the germline V gene (reference sequence). CDR3 length: 14 amino acids. Trimming cost V 3 bases and J 1 base; bases outside gene matches: 2. CDR3 DNA: TGTGCCAGCAGCTTCGGACAGGGTTCCTACGAGCAGTACTTC. It is translated as CASSFGQGSYEQYF. The whole variable domain, remainder taken from reference TRBV7-9 and TRBJ2-7, is DTGVSQNPRHKITKRGQNVTFRCDPISEHNRLYWYRQTLGQGPEFLTYFQNEAQLEKSRLLSDRFSAERPKGSFSTLEIQRTEQGDSAMYLCASSFGQGSYEQYFGPGTRLTVT.

This chain joins TRBV4-1 and TRBJ1-3; D gene ambiguous. This CDR3 has 18 amino acids. Germline lookup yields CDR1 MGHRA and CDR2 YSYEKL. Trimming removed 1 base at V and 3 bases at J, with 19 bases between. The CDR3 is CASSQGGRGRSRGNTIYF. DNA of the CDR3: TGCGCCAGCAGCCAAGGAGGTAGAGGGAGGTCGCGTGGAAACACCATATATTTT.

The chain links TRBV6-5 to TRBJ2-1; perhaps TRBD2 as D (5 bases). This CDR3 region has 14 residues. The germline CDR1 and CDR2 sequences are MNHEY and SVGAGI. With 7 bases removed from V and 6 bases from J, the gap between germline ends came to 16 bases. The CDR3 loop reads CASMEATVRNEQFF. The CDR3 DNA follows: TGTGCCAGCATGGAGGCCACCGTCCGCAATGAGCAGTTCTTC.